This T cell receptor beta chain was recorded in a study of tumour-infiltrating T cells in Burkitt lymphoma. The germline gives CDR1 MNHNS, CDR2 SASEGT. There are 14 residues in the CDR3. Between the trimmed V and J ends, which lost 6 bases and 2 bases, there was a span of 14 bases. Produced via immunoSEQ multiplex PCR; TCRdb's table is partial and in-frame only. The sample lists tens of thousands of clones, less than 40% occurring once. The clonotype was recovered from a human donor with Burkitt lymphoma. Material for sequencing was tumor tissue. This chain connects TRBV6-1 to TRBJ2-7; D not resolved. The DNA of the CDR3 is TGTGCCAGCAGCCCCCTCGGTGTAACCTACGAGCAGTACTTC. This codes for CASSPLGVTYEQYF.